This entry describes one T cell receptor (beta chain). Original data processing: Reference gene primer amplification yielded estimated nucleated cell counts. Using immunoSEQ multiplex PCR, the repertoire was profiled, and TCRdb retains in-frame clones only, with some absent. Clone size and V and J calls were adopted from that table, with D and trimming inferred from the DNA. Of about 130,000 clones listed, around 89% were seen once; the top ten hold more than 2%. The data were taken from a study of blood T cell repertoires in COVID-19. Germline CDR1 and CDR2: MNHEY and SMNVEV (reference sequence). Trimming left V 11 bases short and J 4 bases short, with 20 bases between. This CDR3 is 15 amino acids long.

The chain uses TRBV27 and TRBJ2-2, with D perhaps TRBD1 (6 bases). Source material: peripheral blood. The TCR sequence derives from a man in his sixties or seventies with active COVID-19. The CDR3 here is CAASQGFGVTGELFF. CDR3 coding DNA: TGTGCCGCGTCGCAGGGGTTCGGAGTCACCGGGGAGCTGTTTTTT.